These 21 T cell receptor beta chains were all obtained from the same sample, sequenced in a study of blood T cell repertoires in COVID-19. Generated by immunoSEQ multiplex PCR, the TCRdb table keeps only in-frame clones and is missing some. The table includes hundreds of thousands of clones, roughly four fifths detected once. Sequencing input: peripheral blood. Receptor source: a man older than 75 with acute or convalescent COVID-19.

This chain joins TRBV2 and TRBJ1-1; weak D call: TRBD1 (5 bases). Looked up from germline, CDR1 is SNHLY and CDR2 is FYNNEI. V lost 7 bases and J 1 base, leaving 10 bases between the germline ends. This CDR3 spans 13 amino acids. The CDR3, as DNA: TGTGCCAGCACCCGGGGGAGGAACACTGAAGCTTTCTTT. Residues: CASTRGRNTEAFF.

This clone was recorded once. V and J are TRBV29-1 and TRBJ2-3; D not certain. The ends were cut back, 6 bases at V and 2 bases at J, with 9 bases in the middle. The germline CDR1 and CDR2 sequences are SQVTM and ANQGSEA. This CDR3 is built from 12 residues. In DNA form, the CDR3 reads TGCAGCGTAGGAGCAACCACAGATACGCAGTATTTT. It is translated as CSVGATTDTQYF.

The V call is TRBV5-6, the J call TRBJ2-6; D remains unclear. The CDR3 runs to 15 residues. The germline V gene has CDR1 SGHDT and CDR2 YYEEEE. Trimming took off 0 bases at V and 2 bases at J, with 6 bases between the two ends. CDR3 loop: CASSLGVTGANVLTF. In DNA form, the CDR3 reads TGTGCCAGCAGCTTGGGCGTTACTGGGGCCAACGTCCTGACTTTC.

This chain links TRBV5-5 with TRBJ1-2; D unclear. The CDR3 consists of 14 residues. V lost 1 base, J lost 0 bases, and 7 bases lay in between. The V gene's germline CDR1 is SGHKS and CDR2 YYEKEE (reference sequence). The chain's CDR3 is CASSLWRANYGYTF. CDR3 coding DNA: TGTGCCAGCAGCTTGTGGAGGGCTAACTATGGCTACACCTTC.

The chain joins TRBV21-1 to TRBJ1-1; the listed D gene, TRBD1, was not tested against the DNA. TRBV21-1 is a pseudogene locus. The CDR3 runs 14 residues. Here the CDR3 DNA reads TGTGCCAGCAGCTTGGACAGACTGAACACTGAAGCTTTCTTT. Its translation is CASSLDRLNTEAFF.

CDR3 nucleotide sequence: TGTGCCAGCTCCTACGACAGGTTCCACACCTTC. This sequence encodes CASSYDRFHTF. The genes are TRBV18 and TRBJ1-2; possible D gene TRBD1, 6 bases. V lost 6 bases to trimming and J lost 12 bases, with 14 bases between them. Germline CDR1 reads KGHSH; CDR2 reads LQKENI. This CDR3 is 11 amino acids long.

The chain links TRBV30 to TRBJ2-3, with a weak D call TRBD2 (6 bases). V lost 4 bases and J 4 bases, leaving 9 bases between the germline ends. Looked up from germline, CDR1 is GTSNPN and CDR2 is SVGIG (reference sequence). CDR3 length: 12 amino acids. This CDR3 reads CAWTSGADTQYF. In nucleotides, the CDR3 is TGTGCCTGGACCTCGGGGGCAGATACGCAGTATTTT.

CDR3 in amino acids: CASSNPDTYQETQYF. The CDR3, as DNA: TGTGCCAGCAGCAACCCGGACACGTACCAAGAGACCCAGTACTTC. V usage is TRBV3-1 (or the pseudogene TRBV3-2) and J usage is TRBJ2-5; tentatively, D is TRBD1 (5 bases). Germline V lookup: CDR1 LGHDT, CDR2 YNNKEL (reference sequence). Trimming removed 5 bases at V and 0 bases at J, with 13 bases between. The CDR3 contains 15 residues.

The chain uses TRBV28 and TRBJ1-2; D is unresolved. This CDR3 is 13 amino acids long. Trimming shortened V by 4 bases and J by 6 bases, and 12 bases separated the two germline ends. Germline CDR1 MDHEN, CDR2 SYDVKM. Here the CDR3 DNA reads TGTGCCAGCAGTTCCCTTCCCAGGCATGGCTACACCTTC. Protein sequence: CASSSLPRHGYTF.

The chain couples TRBV6-5 to TRBJ2-5; TRBD2 might be the D (6 bases). The germline gives CDR1 MNHEY, CDR2 SVGAGI. V lost 6 bases and J 5 bases, leaving 13 bases between the germline ends. This CDR3 contains 13 residues. The CDR3 sequence: CASRGTGRETQYF. CDR3 coding DNA: TGTGCCAGCAGGGGGACTGGGCGGGAGACCCAGTACTTC.

This sequence joins TRBV9 and TRBJ1-5; no firm D call. This CDR3 has 16 residues. Germline values: CDR1 SGDLS, CDR2 YYNGEE. Trimming cost V 3 bases and J 2 bases, with 15 bases left between them. Here the CDR3 DNA reads TGTGCCAGCAGCGCTAGCCTGAACCCGGGCAATCAGCCCCAGCATTTT. This codes for CASSASLNPGNQPQHF.

The J gene is TRBJ1-5, the V gene TRBV10-3; 8 bases are shared with TRBD1. The junction had 7 bases not matched to a gene; V was cut back by 0 bases and J by 6 bases. Germline V gives CDR1 ENHRY, CDR2 SYGVKD. CDR3 length equals 16 residues. Here the CDR3 DNA reads TGTGCCATCAGTGAGTCAGGATCAGGGGGCGGTCAGCCCCAGCATTTT. Encoded protein: CAISESGSGGGQPQHF.

This clone appeared once. The chain carries TRBV19 and TRBJ2-2; tentatively, D is TRBD2 (7 bases). CDR3 length: 15 amino acids. Trimming removed 8 bases from V and 5 bases from J, with 18 bases in between. The V gene's germline CDR1 is LNHDA and CDR2 SQIVND (reference sequence). CDR3 nucleotides: TGTGCCAGTCTCCCGGGGGGCGCGGGGACCGGGGAGCTGTTTTTT. Its protein product is CASLPGGAGTGELFF. Full variable domain (rest looked up from reference TRBV19 and TRBJ2-2): DGGITQSPKYLFRKEGQNVTLSCEQNLNHDAMYWYRQDPGQGLRLIYYSQIVNDFQKGDIAEGYSVSREKKESFPLTVTSAQKNPTAFYLCASLPGGAGTGELFFGEGSRLTVL.

This clone came up once. The chain links TRBV13 to TRBJ1-2; maybe TRBD1 (5 bases). This CDR3 has 14 residues. Germline V gene data show CDR1 as PRHDT and CDR2 as FYEKMQ (reference sequence). The V end was cut by 4 bases, the J end by 1 base, with 10 bases between. The CDR3 spells CASSSFQGNYGYTF. CDR3 DNA sequence: TGTGCCAGCAGCTCCTTTCAGGGTAACTATGGCTACACCTTC.

The chain is built from TRBV9 and TRBJ2-1, with D possibly matching TRBD1 (6 bases). The ends were cut back, 4 bases at V and 0 bases at J, with 11 bases in the middle. The germline V gene encodes CDR1 SGDLS and CDR2 YYNGEE. The CDR3 loop spans 15 amino acids. Here the CDR3 DNA reads TGTGCCAGCAGCCTTGGACAGTACTCCTACAATGAGCAGTTCTTC. Translation: CASSLGQYSYNEQFF.

The V gene is TRBV10-3, the J gene TRBJ2-1, with unresolved D. The germline gives CDR1 ENHRY, CDR2 SYGVKD. The CDR3 consists of 16 residues. V dropped 2 bases and J dropped 5 bases, with 16 bases sitting between them. This chain's CDR3 is CAISEPGFQANNEQFF. The CDR3 DNA follows: TGTGCCATCAGTGAGCCCGGATTTCAGGCGAACAATGAGCAGTTCTTC.

V gene TRBV5-1 combines with J gene TRBJ2-2; 8 bases match TRBD2. The CDR3 covers 17 residues. Germline values: CDR1 SGHRS, CDR2 YFSETQ. Unmatched junction bases numbered 15, after V lost 4 bases and J lost 7 bases. The CDR3 is CASSKDPPREEVGELFF. The CDR3 DNA reads TGCGCCAGCAGCAAAGACCCTCCGCGGGAGGAGGTCGGGGAGCTGTTTTTT.

The CDR3 spells CASSIDHGSGSQPQHF. The CDR3 nucleotides read TGTGCCAGTAGTATAGATCACGGGTCGGGGTCCCAGCCCCAGCATTTT. The V and J genes are TRBV19 and TRBJ1-5, with D hard to call. V lost 0 bases and J 7 bases, leaving 16 bases between the germline ends. Germline V gene data show CDR1 as LNHDA and CDR2 as SQIVND (reference sequence). The CDR3 contains 16 residues.

This chain uses TRBV5-1 with TRBJ1-4, with D possibly being TRBD1 (5 bases). Per germline, CDR1 SGHRS and CDR2 YFSETQ. The CDR3 runs 17 residues. V lost 0 bases and J 0 bases, leaving 12 bases between the germline ends. The DNA of the CDR3 is TGCGCCAGCAGCTTGGGCTGGGGCCGGGCAACTAATGAAAAACTGTTTTTT. It codes for CASSLGWGRATNEKLFF.

This sequence joins TRBV7-9 and TRBJ2-3, with 8 bases lining up with TRBD2. Germline CDR1 reads SEHNR; CDR2 reads FQNEAQ (reference sequence). Trimming cost V 3 bases and J 1 base; bases outside gene matches: 6. This CDR3 region has 16 residues. For the CDR3, the DNA is TGTGCCAGCAGCTTCAGCGGGAGCCGGGGCACAGATACGCAGTATTTT. This sequence encodes CASSFSGSRGTDTQYF.

The rearrangement links TRBV30 to TRBJ1-5; perhaps TRBD1 as D (5 bases). V shed 2 bases and J shed 0 bases, with 8 bases lying between them. CDR1 and CDR2 (germline): GTSNPN, SVGIG (reference sequence). The CDR3 is made up of 14 amino acids. The CDR3, as DNA: TGTGCCTGGAGTTTGACAGTTAGCAATCAGCCCCAGCATTTT. It codes for CAWSLTVSNQPQHF.